Below are 16 T cell receptor beta chains sequenced from a single sample in a study of CD8 T cells in ankylosing spondylitis. Study findings and constraints: Among TCR beta sequences, a motif of under 10 highly homologous variants appeared characteristic of ankylosing spondylitis blood.

No antigens are known for them. TCRdb ran MiXCR on the 5' RACE reads and lists one entry per CDR3 protein. This table holds about 440,000 distinct CDR3 sequences, roughly 17% found once. The sequenced sample consisted of blood, either unsorted or a sorted T cell fraction (not recorded which). Receptor source: a male donor with ankylosing spondylitis.

J is TRBJ1-2 and V is TRBV27, with D uncertain. CDR3 length: 17 residues. Trimming stripped 6 bases from V and 8 bases from J, with 28 bases between. Germline V gene lookup returns CDR1 MNHEY and CDR2 SMNVEV (reference sequence). For the CDR3, the DNA is TGTGCCAGCAGCCCGAACCCCCGAGCGTCAGCAACTGGCGGCTACACCTTC. Its protein product is CASSPNPRASATGGYTF.

This clonotype has just a few counts. The chain employs TRBV6-1 and TRBJ1-3; maybe TRBD1 (6 bases). Germline CDR1 MNHNS, CDR2 SASEGT. V was clipped by 5 bases and J by 2 bases, with 13 bases between them. This CDR3 is built from 15 residues. The CDR3, as DNA: TGTGCCAGCAGTCCAAACAGGGACCCTGGAAACACCATATATTTT. Protein product: CASSPNRDPGNTIYF.

This clonotype showed up just a few times. The chain is built from TRBV20-1 and TRBJ2-6, with unresolved D. The germline CDR1 and CDR2 sequences are DFQATT and SNEGSKA (reference sequence). The CDR3 runs to 17 residues. Trimming took off 0 bases at V and 1 base at J, with 13 bases between the two ends. This chain's CDR3 is CSARDTGRLSGANVLTF. The CDR3, as DNA: TGCAGTGCTAGAGATACGGGCCGCTTATCTGGGGCCAACGTCCTGACTTTC.

In regard to this clonotype: This is likely a read error, given that the CDR3 carries no conserved phenylalanine or tryptophan at its end. The V gene is TRBV12-3 or TRBV12-4, the J gene TRBJ2-3, with D possibly TRBD2 on 5 matching bases. Between the trimmed V and J ends, which lost 6 bases and 2 bases, there was a span of 18 bases. This CDR3 is built from 16 residues. Here the CDR3 reads CASSRREGRVTDTQYS. The CDR3 DNA reads as TGTGCCAGCAGCCGCCGCGAGGGTCGCGTCACAGATACGCAGTATTCT.

This sequence joins TRBV5-5 and TRBJ2-7; 8 nucleotides align to TRBD1. Germline V lookup: CDR1 SGHKS, CDR2 YYEKEE (reference sequence). Germline trimming cut 4 bases from V and 6 bases from J; bases unmatched to any gene: 15. CDR3 length equals 16 residues. CDR3 in amino acids: CASSPQVGTGGPEQYF. In DNA form, the CDR3 reads TGTGCCAGCAGCCCACAGGTGGGGACAGGAGGTCCCGAGCAGTACTTC.

This clonotype showed up many times. The V call is TRBV12-3 or TRBV12-4, the J call TRBJ2-7; 8 bases line up with TRBD1. The CDR3 consists of 15 residues. V lost 6 bases to trimming and J lost 2 bases; unmatched junction nucleotides: 9. The CDR3 region has the DNA TGTGCCAGCAGCCAGACCGGGACAGGAACCTACGAGCAGTACTTC. Amino acid sequence: CASSQTGTGTYEQYF.

This clonotype was seen a handful of times. CDR3 sequence (DNA): TGTGCCAGCAGTTTAATCGGGAAAGCAGGGGCCAACGTCCTGACTTTC. This encodes CASSLIGKAGANVLTF. The V gene is TRBV12-3 or TRBV12-4, the J gene TRBJ2-6, with D maybe TRBD2 (5 bases). V shed 2 bases and J shed 4 bases, with 12 bases lying between them. The length of the CDR3 is 16 residues.

This clonotype has a handful of counts. V gene TRBV10-3 combines with J gene TRBJ2-6, with D possibly called TRBD1 or TRBD2 (5 bases each). V was pared by 4 bases and J by 0 bases, with 16 bases between. The germline V gene encodes CDR1 ENHRY and CDR2 SYGVKD. The CDR3 runs 18 residues. The CDR3 sequence: CAISAQAGTASGANVLTF. In DNA form, the CDR3 reads TGTGCCATCAGTGCCCAAGCCGGGACCGCCTCTGGGGCCAACGTCCTGACTTTC.

This clonotype was recorded a few times. The chain employs TRBV6-1 and TRBJ1-6; weak D call: TRBD1 (5 bases). CDR1 MNHNS and CDR2 SASEGT come from the germline V gene. Trimming pared 10 bases from V and 6 bases from J, leaving 13 bases between. This CDR3 comprises 13 residues. CDR3 nucleotide sequence: TGTGCCATCCGGGACCCTGTTAATTCACCCCTCCACTTT. Protein sequence: CAIRDPVNSPLHF.

The chain has TRBV20-1 and TRBJ2-7; 10 bases line up with TRBD2. Germline V lookup: CDR1 DFQATT, CDR2 SNEGSKA (reference sequence). Trimming took 5 bases from V and 4 from J; bases not matched to a gene: 5. The length of the CDR3 is 13 residues. This CDR3 reads CSAGTSGKYEQYF. The CDR3 DNA reads TGCAGTGCTGGCACTAGCGGGAAGTACGAGCAGTACTTC.

The chain links TRBV14 to TRBJ1-1; D unresolved. This CDR3 has 14 amino acids. Germline-derived CDR1 and CDR2 are SGHDN and FVKESK. The V end was cut by 5 bases, the J end by 3 bases, with 13 bases between. CDR3 region: CASSYRMADTEAFF. Here the CDR3 DNA reads TGTGCCAGCAGCTATCGGATGGCGGACACTGAAGCTTTCTTT.

A few counts support this clonotype. V is TRBV12-3 or TRBV12-4 and J is TRBJ2-2, with 7 nucleotides matching TRBD2. V was clipped by 5 bases and J by 4 bases; unmatched bases: 7. The CDR3 covers 15 residues. This CDR3 is CASSLLAGATGELFF. The CDR3 DNA follows: TGTGCCAGCAGTCTGCTTGCGGGAGCCACCGGGGAGCTGTTTTTT.

The sample holds a few counts of this clonotype. This rearrangement joins TRBV7-9 to TRBJ2-3; possible D gene TRBD1, 6 bases. Germline V lookup: CDR1 SEHNR, CDR2 FQNEAQ (reference sequence). V was shortened by 4 bases and J by 6 bases, with 17 bases between the two germline ends. CDR3 size: 15 residues. Here the CDR3 reads CASSSTGRPKDTQYF. The CDR3 nucleotides are TGTGCCAGCAGCTCAACAGGGAGACCCAAGGATACGCAGTATTTT.

CDR3 nucleotides: TGCAGTGCTAGTGATAGGGGGGGGGCTCGGAATGAGCAGTTCTTC. Translated: CSASDRGGARNEQFF. The chain employs TRBV20-1 and TRBJ2-1, with a tentative D call TRBD2 (7 bases). This CDR3 is built from 15 residues. Germline-derived CDR1 and CDR2 are DFQATT and SNEGSKA (reference sequence). Between the trimmed V and J ends, which lost 3 bases and 7 bases, there was a span of 19 bases.

About this clonotype itself: The junction does not match germline at one end; this may be a read error. This chain joins TRBV11-2 and TRBJ2-7; 7 nucleotides agree with TRBD1. The CDR3 runs to 12 residues. Germline-derived CDR1 and CDR2 are SGHAT and FQNNGV. The CDR3 loop reads CASSLVRGQPFF. CDR3 nucleotides: TGTGCCAGCAGCTTAGTAAGGGGACAGCCTTTCTTC.

The sample holds a few counts of this clonotype. The chain combines TRBV30 with TRBJ1-5; 8 nucleotides line up with TRBD1. Germline values: CDR1 GTSNPN, CDR2 SVGIG (reference sequence). This CDR3 comprises 15 residues. V shed 3 bases, J shed 5 bases, and the junction held 9 bases outside the gene matches. CDR3 region: CAWRPGQGGYQPQHF. CDR3 sequence (DNA): TGTGCCTGGAGGCCAGGACAGGGAGGGTATCAGCCCCAGCATTTT.